The 20 T cell receptor beta chains listed next were all sequenced from one sample in a study of cytomegalovirus exposure and HLA in healthy donors. 60 Vbeta and 13 Jbeta primers were used in PCR. Here immunoSEQ multiplex PCR was the method, and the copy in TCRdb shows in-frame clones only, minus some. Among about 150,000 clones listed, roughly 84% were seen once. Source material: PBMCs. All receptors derive from a woman aged 18-29 years in good health and CMV-seronegative.

This rearrangement joins TRBV7-2 to TRBJ2-3; 8 bases match TRBD2. The germline gives CDR1 SGHTA, CDR2 FQGNSA. This CDR3 comprises 16 residues. J was trimmed by 0 bases and V by 3 bases; bases with no gene match: 5. The CDR3, as DNA: TGTGCCAGCAGCTTCGGCGGGGGGTCGAGCACAGATACGCAGTATTTT. As protein: CASSFGGGSSTDTQYF.

Here the CDR3 DNA reads TGTGCCAGCAGGGACAGGGAATACGGCTACACCTTC. Amino acid sequence: CASRDREYGYTF. This chain links TRBV28 with TRBJ1-2; 8 bases fit TRBD1. The CDR3 is 12 residues long. The V gene's germline CDR1 is MDHEN and CDR2 SYDVKM. Trimming cost V 6 bases and J 8 bases; bases outside gene matches: 5.

The chain couples TRBV5-1 to TRBJ2-3; TRBD2 matches 12 bases. The CDR3 runs to 16 residues. Trimming cost V 4 bases and J 4 bases; bases outside gene matches: 7. The V gene's germline CDR1 is SGHRS and CDR2 YFSETQ. The CDR3 DNA follows: TGCGCCAGCAGCGCTTCGACTAGCGGGGGTGCAGATACGCAGTATTTT. Protein product: CASSASTSGGADTQYF.

The rearrangement links TRBV7-2 to TRBJ2-1; 13 nucleotides align to TRBD2. V gave up 5 bases and J gave up 9 bases; unmatched junction bases: 7. Per germline, CDR1 SGHTA and CDR2 FQGNSA. This CDR3 has 15 residues. CDR3 nucleotides: TGTGCCAGCAGCCGCGGACTAGCGGGAGTGGGTGAGCAGTTCTTC. Its translation is CASSRGLAGVGEQFF.

The gene calls are TRBV4-3 and TRBJ2-2, with TRBD2 as a possible D gene (6 bases). The CDR3 consists of 15 residues. Germline CDR1 is LGHNA and CDR2 is YSLEER. Trimming removed 4 bases from V and 4 bases from J, with 13 bases in between. This chain's CDR3 is CASSRVPGVTGELFF. The DNA of the CDR3 is TGCGCCAGCAGCCGAGTCCCGGGGGTCACCGGGGAGCTGTTTTTT.

This clone was counted only a few times. The chain employs TRBV5-4 and TRBJ2-5, with a tentative D call TRBD2 (6 bases). The V end was cut by 7 bases, the J end by 1 base, with 14 bases between. Germline V gives CDR1 SGHNT, CDR2 YYREEE (reference sequence). The CDR3 is made up of 14 amino acids. In DNA form, the CDR3 reads TGTGCCAGCGCCCGAGCCGGGGGCCAAGAGACCCAGTACTTC. Protein product: CASARAGGQETQYF.

The chain links TRBV7-2 to TRBJ1-2, with TRBD1 matching over 9 bases. This CDR3 comprises 14 residues. The V gene's germline CDR1 is SGHTA and CDR2 FQGNSA. V shed 8 bases and J 8 bases; nucleotides not matched to a gene: 12. The CDR3 region has the DNA TGTGCCAGCCAGCCGGGACAGGGTGAAGGGGGCTACACCTTC. It specifies CASQPGQGEGGYTF.

J is TRBJ1-5 and V is TRBV2, with 8 bases aligning to TRBD1. CDR3 size: 13 residues. In germline, CDR1 is SNHLY, CDR2 FYNNEI. The J segment lost 9 bases and the V segment lost 7 bases, leaving 8 bases of the junction unmatched. DNA for the CDR3: TGTGCCAGCATGGGACAGGTAAACGGGCCCCAGCATTTT. As protein: CASMGQVNGPQHF.

This chain links TRBV5-4 with TRBJ1-2; D is perhaps TRBD1 (6 bases). Deletions cut 5 bases from V and 3 bases from J, with 17 bases between. Germline V gene lookup returns CDR1 SGHNT and CDR2 YYREEE (reference sequence). The CDR3 sequence is 15 residues long. Here the CDR3 reads CASRAYQGSDYGYTF. CDR3 coding DNA: TGTGCCAGCAGGGCGTACCAGGGGTCGGACTATGGCTACACCTTC.

The rearrangement links TRBV4-3 to TRBJ1-6; D is unclear. This CDR3 contains 15 residues. V was shortened by 1 base and J by 3 bases, with 7 bases between the two germline ends. Germline values: CDR1 LGHNA, CDR2 YSLEER. CDR3 DNA: TGCGCCAGCAGCCAAGCCCGGGACTATAATTCACCCCTCCACTTT. Its translation is CASSQARDYNSPLHF.

The V and J genes are TRBV7-9 and TRBJ1-5; 9 nucleotides align to TRBD1. The J segment lost 4 bases and the V segment lost 5 bases, leaving 6 bases of the junction unmatched. The CDR3 consists of 15 residues. Germline V gene lookup returns CDR1 SEHNR and CDR2 FQNEAQ (reference sequence). Here the CDR3 reads CASSTQGAGNQPQHF. The DNA of the CDR3 is TGTGCCAGCAGCACACAGGGGGCGGGTAATCAGCCCCAGCATTTT.

This sequence joins TRBV12-5 and TRBJ1-3, with D maybe TRBD1 (6 bases). This CDR3 has 13 amino acids. From germline, CDR1 is LGHNT and CDR2 FRNRAP. Between the trimmed V and J ends, which lost 6 bases and 2 bases, there was a span of 8 bases. CDR3 sequence: CASGQGTGNTIYF. The CDR3 region has the DNA TGTGCTAGTGGCCAGGGGACTGGAAACACCATATATTTT. Variable domain in full (rest from reference TRBV12-5 and TRBJ1-3): DARVTQTPRHKVTEMGQEVTMRCQPILGHNTVFWYRQTMMQGLELLAYFRNRAPLDDSGMPKDRFSAEMPDATLATLKIQPSEPRDSAVYFCASGQGTGNTIYFGEGSWLTVV.

The V gene is TRBV10-3, the J gene TRBJ2-3; TRBD1 aligns across 7 bases. CDR1 is ENHRY and CDR2 is SYGVKD in the germline V gene. The trim removed 10 bases at V and 0 bases at J, leaving 7 bases unmatched. The CDR3 runs to 14 residues. CDR3: CATGDSSSTDTQYF. The CDR3 nucleotides are TGTGCCACCGGGGACAGCTCAAGCACAGATACGCAGTATTTT.

The chain has TRBV7-2 and TRBJ2-3; 14 bases fit TRBD2. V shed 4 bases, J shed 4 bases, and the junction held 1 base outside the gene matches. The CDR3 consists of 15 residues. Germline V lookup: CDR1 SGHTA, CDR2 FQGNSA. The CDR3 here is CASSSTSGRADTQYF. The CDR3 DNA follows: TGTGCCAGCAGCTCGACTAGCGGGAGGGCAGATACGCAGTATTTT.

V and J are TRBV9 and TRBJ2-5; D is possibly TRBD2 (6 bases). CDR1 and CDR2 from the germline V gene are SGDLS and YYNGEE. The CDR3 has 13 amino acids. V was cut by 2 bases and J by 1 base, with 6 bases left in between. The CDR3: CASSVSGQETQYF. DNA of the CDR3: TGTGCCAGCAGCGTTAGCGGCCAAGAGACCCAGTACTTC.

DNA for the CDR3: TGTGCCATCAGTGAGTCGACCCAGGGTACCTACGAGCAGTACTTC. Encoded protein: CAISESTQGTYEQYF. This chain links TRBV10-3 with TRBJ2-7, with D perhaps TRBD1 (5 bases). The CDR3 contains 15 residues. CDR1 ENHRY and CDR2 SYGVKD come from the germline V gene. Between the trimmed V and J ends, which lost 0 bases and 2 bases, there was a span of 11 bases.

The V and J genes are TRBV4-2 and TRBJ2-5; TRBD1 might be the D (6 bases). The DNA end is a closer match to TRBJ2-7, so the J assignment may be wrong. The length of the CDR3 is 16 residues. The germline V gene has CDR1 LGHNA and CDR2 YNFKEQ. DNA for the CDR3: TGTGCCAGCAGCCAAGATTTAGGGGACAACTCCTACGAGCAGTACTTC. Its translation: CASSQDLGDNSYEQYF.

In its sample, this clone was seen once. This sequence joins TRBV9 and TRBJ2-4, with a tentative D call TRBD2 (6 bases). The CDR3 spans 15 residues. The germline V and J ends were trimmed by 0 bases and 3 bases, with 10 bases remaining between them. Germline CDR1 reads SGDLS; CDR2 reads YYNGEE. The CDR3 spells CASSVAWGGKNIQYF. CDR3 bases: TGTGCCAGCAGCGTAGCATGGGGAGGCAAAAACATTCAGTACTTC.

V gene TRBV19 combines with J gene TRBJ2-1; 10 bases agree with TRBD2. CDR1 is LNHDA, CDR2 SQIVND, per germline (reference sequence). The trim removed 5 bases at V and 10 bases at J, leaving 14 bases unmatched. The CDR3 runs 16 residues. CDR3 protein: CASSPFSGRSTTEQFF. The CDR3, as DNA: TGTGCCAGTAGTCCGTTTAGCGGGAGGTCCACAACCGAGCAGTTCTTC. The full variable domain, rest sourced from reference TRBV19 and TRBJ2-1, is DGGITQSPKYLFRKEGQNVTLSCEQNLNHDAMYWYRQDPGQGLRLIYYSQIVNDFQKGDIAEGYSVSREKKESFPLTVTSAQKNPTAFYLCASSPFSGRSTTEQFFGPGTRLTVL.

The chain carries TRBV19 and TRBJ1-5; 9 bases are shared with TRBD1. The ends lost 3 bases at V and 6 bases at J; junction bases unmatched: 9. The CDR3 contains 16 residues. Germline V gene sequence: CDR1 LNHDA, CDR2 SQIVND (reference sequence). CDR3 nucleotides: TGTGCCAGTAGTATCGGGTGGGACAGGGCTACTCAGCCCCAGCATTTT. Translation: CASSIGWDRATQPQHF.